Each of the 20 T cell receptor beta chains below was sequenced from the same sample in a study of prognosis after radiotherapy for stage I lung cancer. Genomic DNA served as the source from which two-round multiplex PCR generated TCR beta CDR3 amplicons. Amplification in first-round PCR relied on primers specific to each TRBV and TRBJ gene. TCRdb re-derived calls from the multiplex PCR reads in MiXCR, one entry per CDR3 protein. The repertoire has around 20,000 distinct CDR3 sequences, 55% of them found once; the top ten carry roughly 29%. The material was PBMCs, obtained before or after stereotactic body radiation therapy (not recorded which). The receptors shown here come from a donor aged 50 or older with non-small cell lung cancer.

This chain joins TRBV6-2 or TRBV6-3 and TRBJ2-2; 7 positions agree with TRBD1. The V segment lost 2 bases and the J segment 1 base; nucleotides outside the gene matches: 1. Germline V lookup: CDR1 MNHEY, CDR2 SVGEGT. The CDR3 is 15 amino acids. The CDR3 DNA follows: TGTGCCAGCAGTTACAGGACAGGGAACACCGGGGAGCTGTTTTTT. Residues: CASSYRTGNTGELFF.

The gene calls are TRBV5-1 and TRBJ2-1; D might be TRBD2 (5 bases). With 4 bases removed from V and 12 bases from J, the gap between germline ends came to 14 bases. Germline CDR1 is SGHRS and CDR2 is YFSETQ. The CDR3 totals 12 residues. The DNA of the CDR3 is TGCGCCAGCAGCCCGGACTCCGGTGTGCAGTTCTTC. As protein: CASSPDSGVQFF.

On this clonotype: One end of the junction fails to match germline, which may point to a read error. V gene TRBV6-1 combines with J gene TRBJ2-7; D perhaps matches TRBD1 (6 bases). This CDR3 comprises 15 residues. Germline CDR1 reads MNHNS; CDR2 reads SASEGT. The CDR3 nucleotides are TGTGCCAGCAGTGAACTGTGGGGACATGGCTACGATCAGTACTTC. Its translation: CASSELWGHGYDQYF.

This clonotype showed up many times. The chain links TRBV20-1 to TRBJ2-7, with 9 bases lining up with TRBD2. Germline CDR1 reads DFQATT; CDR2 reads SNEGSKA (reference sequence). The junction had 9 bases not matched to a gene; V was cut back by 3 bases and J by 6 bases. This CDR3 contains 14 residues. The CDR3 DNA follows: TGCAGTGCTAGGGCTCTAGCGGGACTAGTCGAGCAGTACTTC. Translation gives CSARALAGLVEQYF.

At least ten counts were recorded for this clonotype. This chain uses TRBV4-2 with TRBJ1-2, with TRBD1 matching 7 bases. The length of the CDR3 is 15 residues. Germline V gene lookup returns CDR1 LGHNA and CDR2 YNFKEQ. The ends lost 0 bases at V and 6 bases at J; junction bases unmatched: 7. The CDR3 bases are TGTGCCAGCAGCCAAGAGACAGGGAATTGGAATGGCTACACCTTC. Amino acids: CASSQETGNWNGYTF.

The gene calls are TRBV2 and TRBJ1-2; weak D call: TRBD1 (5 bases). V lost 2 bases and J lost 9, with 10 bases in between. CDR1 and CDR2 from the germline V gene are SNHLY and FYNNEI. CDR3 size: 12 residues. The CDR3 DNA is TGTGCCAGCAGTGAACGGGGCGATTGCTACACCTTC. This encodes CASSERGDCYTF.

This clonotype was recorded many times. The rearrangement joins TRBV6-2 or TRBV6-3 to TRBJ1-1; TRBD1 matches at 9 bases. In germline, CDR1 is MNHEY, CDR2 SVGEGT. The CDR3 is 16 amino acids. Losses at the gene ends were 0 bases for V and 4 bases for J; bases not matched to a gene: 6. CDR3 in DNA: TGTGCCAGCAGTTACTCCTCCGGGACAGGGTTCACTGAAGCTTTCTTT. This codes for CASSYSSGTGFTEAFF.

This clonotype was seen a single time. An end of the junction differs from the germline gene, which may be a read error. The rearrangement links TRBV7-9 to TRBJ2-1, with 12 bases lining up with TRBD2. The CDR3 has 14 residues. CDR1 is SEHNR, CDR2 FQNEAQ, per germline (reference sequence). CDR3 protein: CASRVTSGSPSHLF. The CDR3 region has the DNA TGTGCCAGCAGGGTGACTAGCGGGAGCCCCTCCCACCTCTTC.

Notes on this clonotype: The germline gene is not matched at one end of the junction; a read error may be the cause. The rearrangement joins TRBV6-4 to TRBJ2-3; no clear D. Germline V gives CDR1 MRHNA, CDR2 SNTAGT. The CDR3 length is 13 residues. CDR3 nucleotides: TGTGCCAGCAGTGTGGGCGCGGCGGATACACAGTATTTT. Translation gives CASSVGAADTQYF.

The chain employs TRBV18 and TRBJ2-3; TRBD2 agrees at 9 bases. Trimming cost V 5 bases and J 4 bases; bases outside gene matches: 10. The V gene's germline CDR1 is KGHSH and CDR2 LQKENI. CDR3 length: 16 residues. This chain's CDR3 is CASSTPGGRGADTQYF. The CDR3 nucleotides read TGTGCCAGCTCAACGCCTGGCGGGAGGGGCGCAGATACGCAGTATTTT. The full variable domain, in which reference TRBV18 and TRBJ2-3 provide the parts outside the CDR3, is NAGVMQNPRHLVRRRGQEARLRCSPMKGHSHVYWYRQLPEEGLKFMVYLQKENIIDESGMPKERFSAEFPKEGPSILRIQQVVRGDSAAYFCASSTPGGRGADTQYFGPGTRLTVL.

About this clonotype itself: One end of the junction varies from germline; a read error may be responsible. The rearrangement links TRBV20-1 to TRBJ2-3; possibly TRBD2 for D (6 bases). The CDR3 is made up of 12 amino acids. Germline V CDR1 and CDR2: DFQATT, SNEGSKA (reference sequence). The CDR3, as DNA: TGCAGTTCTAGAGGGAGGTTATATACGCAGTATTTT. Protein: CSSRGRLYTQYF.

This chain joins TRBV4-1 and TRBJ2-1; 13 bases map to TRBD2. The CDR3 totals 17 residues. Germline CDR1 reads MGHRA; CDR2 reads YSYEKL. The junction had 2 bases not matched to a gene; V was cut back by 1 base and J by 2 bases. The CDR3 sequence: CASSQVGLAGAYNEQFF. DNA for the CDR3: TGCGCCAGCAGCCAAGTTGGACTAGCGGGAGCCTACAATGAGCAGTTCTTC.

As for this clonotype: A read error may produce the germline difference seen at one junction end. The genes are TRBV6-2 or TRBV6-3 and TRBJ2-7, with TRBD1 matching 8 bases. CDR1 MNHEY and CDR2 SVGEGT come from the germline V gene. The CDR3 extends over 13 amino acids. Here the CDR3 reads CASRDRVLWEHYF. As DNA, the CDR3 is TGTGCCAGCAGGGACAGGGTCCTATGGGAGCATTACTTC.

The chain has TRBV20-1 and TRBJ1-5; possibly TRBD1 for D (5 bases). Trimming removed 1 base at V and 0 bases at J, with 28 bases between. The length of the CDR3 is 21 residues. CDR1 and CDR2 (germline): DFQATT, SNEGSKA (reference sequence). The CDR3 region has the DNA TGCAGTGCTAGAGTGCCGCCCCCACGGGCAGGGAGGGAAAATAGCAATCAGCCCCAGCATTTT. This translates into CSARVPPPRAGRENSNQPQHF.

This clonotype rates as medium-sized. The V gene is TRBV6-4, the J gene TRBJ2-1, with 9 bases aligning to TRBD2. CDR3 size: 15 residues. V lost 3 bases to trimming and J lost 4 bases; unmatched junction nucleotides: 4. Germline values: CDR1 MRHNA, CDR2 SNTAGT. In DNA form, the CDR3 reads TGTGCCAGCAGTGATTCAGCGGGAGGATACAATGAGCAGTTCTTC. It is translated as CASSDSAGGYNEQFF.

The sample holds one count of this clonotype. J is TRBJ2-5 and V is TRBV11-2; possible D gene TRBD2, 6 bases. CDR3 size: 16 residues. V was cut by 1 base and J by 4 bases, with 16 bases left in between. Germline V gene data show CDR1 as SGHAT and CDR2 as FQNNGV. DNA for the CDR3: TGTGCCAGCAGCTTAGTCCCGGGAGCTAGGGGAGAGACCCAGTACTTC. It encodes CASSLVPGARGETQYF.

The CDR3 nucleotides are TGCAGTGTATGGGGGATGATCACTGAAGCTTTCTTT. It yields the protein CSVWGMITEAFF. V usage is TRBV20-1 and J usage is TRBJ1-1, with D possibly matching TRBD1 (5 bases). CDR1 is DFQATT, CDR2 SNEGSKA, per germline (reference sequence). The CDR3 has 12 amino acids. Trimming removed 7 bases at V and 4 bases at J, with 13 bases between.

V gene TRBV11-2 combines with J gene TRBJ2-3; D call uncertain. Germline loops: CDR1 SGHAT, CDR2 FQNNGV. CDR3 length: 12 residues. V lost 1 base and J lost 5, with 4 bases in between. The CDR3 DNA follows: TGTGCCAGCAGCTTAGCTGAAGATACGCAGTATTTT. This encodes CASSLAEDTQYF.

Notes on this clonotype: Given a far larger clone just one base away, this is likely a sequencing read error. CDR3 coding DNA: TGTGCCAGCAGTTCTGGAGGAGATGGCTACACCTTC. It encodes CASSSGGDGYTF. V gene TRBV6-2 or TRBV6-3 combines with J gene TRBJ1-2; D gene unclear. This CDR3 is 12 amino acids long. Germline-derived CDR1 and CDR2 are MNHEY and SVGEGT. V was cut by 4 bases and J by 6 bases, with 9 bases left in between.

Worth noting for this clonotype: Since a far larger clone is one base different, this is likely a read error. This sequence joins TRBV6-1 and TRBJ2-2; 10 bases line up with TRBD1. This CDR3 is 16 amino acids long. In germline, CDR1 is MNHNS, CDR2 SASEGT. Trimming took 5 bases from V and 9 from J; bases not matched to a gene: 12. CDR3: CASSFTGTGEAWELFF. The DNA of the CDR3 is TGTGCCAGCAGTTTCACCGGGACAGGGGAAGCCTGGGAGCTGTTTTTT.